This entry concerns a single T cell receptor (beta chain). The data are from a study of shared clonotypes between healthy human individuals. Per germline, CDR1 SNHLY and CDR2 FYNNEI. This CDR3 has 13 residues. The junction had 5 bases not matched to a gene; V was cut back by 9 bases and J by 2 bases. The CD4+ fraction was divided into a CD45RA+ naive subset and a CD45RA-negative memory subset. Clones were read by immunoSEQ multiplex PCR, and TCRdb kept only the in-frame ones, dropping some. In the table there are 180,000 or so clones, about 93% of which are singletons. This receptor was identified in a woman aged 25 to 39 in good health. The sample taken for sequencing was naive CD4+ T cells sorted from blood. Specified subset: CD45RA+ positively selected. V and J are TRBV2 and TRBJ2-7; the match to TRBD1 covers 9 bases. CDR3: CASNRDRAYEQYF. For the CDR3, the DNA is TGTGCCAGTAACCGGGACAGGGCCTACGAGCAGTACTTC.